The 2 T cell receptor beta chains listed next were all sequenced from one sample in a study of T cells in Graves' hyperthyroidism and ophthalmopathy. Amplified TCR beta CDR3 regions derived from RNA transcripts. Initially, a first-round RT-PCR of the TCR CDR3 employed the HTBI primer set. TCRdb called the multiplex PCR reads again in MiXCR, with one record for every CDR3 protein. This repertoire shows about 420,000 distinct CDR3 sequences, about a sixth found once; its top ten account for just under 8%. The sequenced sample consisted of blood. These receptors were collected from a woman between 18 and 29 years old with Graves' hyperthyroidism.

This clonotype was seen at least ten times. The chain has TRBV6-1 and TRBJ2-7; 7 bases are shared with TRBD1. CDR1 and CDR2 (germline): MNHNS, SASEGT. CDR3 length: 14 amino acids. The V segment lost 5 bases and the J segment 3 bases; nucleotides outside the gene matches: 7. The CDR3 DNA reads TGTGCCAGCAGTCTAGGGGGCCCCCGCTACGAGCAGTACTTC. This sequence encodes CASSLGGPRYEQYF.

This clonotype turned up a few times. The V and J genes are TRBV6-6 and TRBJ2-7; D call uncertain. The germline V and J ends were trimmed by 0 bases and 1 base, with 16 bases remaining between them. The CDR3 loop spans 17 amino acids. CDR1 is MNHNY and CDR2 is SVGAGI in the germline V gene (reference sequence). CDR3 amino acids: CASSYSRPKATSYEQYF. The CDR3 coding sequence is TGTGCCAGCAGTTACTCCCGACCGAAGGCGACATCCTACGAGCAGTACTTC.